The subject of this entry is one TCR beta chain. The data stem from a study of blood T cell repertoires in COVID-19. Study background: The samples span acute and convalescent COVID-19 from the United States, Italy and Spain.

Generated by immunoSEQ multiplex PCR, the TCRdb table keeps only in-frame clones and is missing some. The top ten clones hold around 38% of a sample with tens of thousands of clones, 85% of them seen once. The V gene's germline CDR1 is LNHNV and CDR2 YYDKDF (reference sequence). The CDR3 is 20 residues long. V shed 0 bases, J shed 2 bases, and the junction held 10 bases outside the gene matches. The sequence derives from a man aged 80 or over with acute or convalescent COVID-19. Sequencing input: peripheral blood. V is TRBV15 and J is TRBJ2-4; 13 positions match TRBD2. This CDR3 is CATSRDLGLAGDWTKNIQYF. The CDR3 nucleotides are TGTGCCACCAGCAGAGATCTCGGACTAGCGGGAGATTGGACCAAAAACATTCAGTACTTC.